The present T cell receptor (beta chain) was sequenced within a study of shared clonotypes between healthy human individuals. CD4+ cell separation produced CD45RA+ naive and CD45RA-negative memory subsets. Germline lookup yields CDR1 SGHRS and CDR2 YFSETQ. The CDR3 is made up of 14 amino acids. A note on this clone: What it binds is not known.

Generated by immunoSEQ multiplex PCR, the TCRdb table keeps only in-frame clones and is missing some. The table lists about 2.4 million clones, over 85% of them singletons. Study-wide results and caveats: All-four-donor shared clonotypes had higher generation probabilities than non-shared clonotypes did. For naive CD4 cells, roughly 4.8% of clonotypes were shared across a handful of donors. Compared with memory subsets, naive subsets generally had larger estimated richness.

V usage is TRBV5-1 and J usage is TRBJ2-5; 7 bases fit TRBD2. Gene TRBJ2-7 matches the end of the DNA better, so the J call may be wrong. The sample was naive CD4+ T cells sorted from blood. Subset: CD45RA+ positively selected. This TCR was recovered from a man aged 18 to 29 in good health. The CDR3 here is CASSLAGGPYEQYF. The CDR3, as DNA: TGCGCCAGCAGCTTGGCGGGAGGACCCTACGAGCAGTACTTC.